This is a list of T cell receptor beta chains from one sample in a study of blood T cells in healthy people across ages. TCRdb ran MiXCR on the 5' RACE reads and lists one entry per CDR3 protein. The table has 790,000 or so distinct CDR3 sequences, just over 55% seen once. The sequenced sample consisted of blood. The origin of the receptors is a man aged 40-50 years in good health. Both conserved end residues are part of each CDR3. A D gene is named only where the DNA matches it firmly. Not every row has a clone size; where given, it reads once, few, many or a size class.

clone size: .
D gene: TRBD2
J gene: TRBJ2-3
V gene: TRBV28
CDR3 protein: CASSLPSTGGWGTDTQYF
CDR3 DNA: TGTGCCAGCAGCTTACCGTCTACGGGGGGATGGGGCACAGATACGCAGTATTTT

clone size: .
D gene: TRBD1
J gene: TRBJ1-1
V gene: TRBV11-3
CDR3 protein: CASSPRRTGTVNTEAFF
CDR3 DNA: TGTGCCAGCAGCCCGAGACGTACCGGGACAGTGAACACTGAAGCTTTCTTT

clone size: .
D gene: .
J gene: TRBJ2-5
V gene: TRBV11-3
CDR3 protein: CASSLDQGRQETQYF
CDR3 DNA: TGTGCCAGCAGCTTAGATCAGGGCCGCCAAGAGACCCAGTACTTC

clone size: .
D gene: .
J gene: TRBJ1-1
V gene: TRBV14
CDR3 protein: CASNLIGNTEAFF
CDR3 DNA: TGTGCCAGCAACCTGATAGGGAACACTGAAGCTTTCTTT

clone size: .
D gene: .
J gene: TRBJ2-3
V gene: TRBV29-1
CDR3 protein: CSASISYRDTQYF
CDR3 DNA: TGCAGCGCCAGTATTTCCTATCGAGATACGCAGTATTTT

clone size: few
D gene: TRBD1
J gene: TRBJ2-5
V gene: TRBV12-3/TRBV12-4
CDR3 protein: CASSEGQVLETQYF
CDR3 DNA: TGTGCCAGCAGCGAGGGACAGGTCCTAGAGACCCAGTACTTC

clone size: .
D gene: .
J gene: TRBJ2-1
V gene: TRBV5-1
CDR3 protein: CASSLRPSSGDGLSEQFF
CDR3 DNA: TGCGCCAGCAGCTTGCGGCCGAGTTCGGGGGACGGATTGAGTGAGCAGTTCTTC

clone size: .
D gene: .
J gene: TRBJ2-5
V gene: TRBV6-2/TRBV6-3
CDR3 protein: CASKEQETQYF
CDR3 DNA: TGTGCCAGCAAAGAGCAAGAGACCCAGTACTTC

clone size: .
D gene: TRBD2
J gene: TRBJ2-2
V gene: TRBV11-2
CDR3 protein: CASSFTLAGADTGELFF
CDR3 DNA: TGTGCCAGCAGCTTCACCCTAGCGGGGGCGGACACCGGGGAGCTGTTTTTT

clone size: few
D gene: .
J gene: TRBJ2-7
V gene: TRBV5-1
CDR3 protein: CASSLFVSYEQYF
CDR3 DNA: TGCGCCAGCAGCTTGTTCGTCTCCTACGAGCAGTACTTC

clone size: few
D gene: .
J gene: TRBJ2-6
V gene: TRBV7-9
CDR3 protein: CASSFLRGSGANVLTF
CDR3 DNA: TGTGCCAGCAGCTTTTTGAGGGGCTCTGGGGCCAACGTCCTGACTTTC

clone size: .
D gene: .
J gene: TRBJ2-7
V gene: TRBV27
CDR3 protein: CASSLGVTGVYEQYF
CDR3 DNA: TGTGCCAGCAGCCTCGGGGTCACGGGAGTGTACGAGCAGTACTTC

clone size: few
D gene: TRBD1
J gene: TRBJ1-2
V gene: TRBV6-1
CDR3 protein: CASSEQGRTGNGYTF
CDR3 DNA: TGTGCCAGCAGCGAACAAGGCCGGACAGGGAATGGCTACACCTTC

clone size: .
D gene: TRBD1
J gene: TRBJ2-7
V gene: TRBV7-2
CDR3 protein: CASSLYRDQGAQTYEQYF
CDR3 DNA: TGTGCCAGCAGCCTCTATCGGGACCAGGGGGCCCAGACGTACGAGCAGTACTTC

clone size: .
D gene: .
J gene: TRBJ2-3
V gene: TRBV5-1
CDR3 protein: CASSLAVSIQVSTDTQYF
CDR3 DNA: TGCGCCAGCAGCTTGGCCGTCTCCATCCAGGTCAGCACAGATACGCAGTATTTT

clone size: many
D gene: .
J gene: TRBJ2-2
V gene: TRBV4-1
CDR3 protein: CASSQDPGTSYTGELFF
CDR3 DNA: TGCGCCAGCAGCCAAGACCCGGGAACTAGCTACACCGGGGAGCTGTTTTTT

clone size: .
D gene: .
J gene: TRBJ2-3
V gene: TRBV9
CDR3 protein: CASSGPTGTHTDTQYF
CDR3 DNA: TGTGCCAGCAGCGGCCCCACTGGTACACACACAGATACGCAGTATTTT

clone size: .
D gene: .
J gene: TRBJ1-2
V gene: TRBV5-1
CDR3 protein: CASSNVGSDYGYTF
CDR3 DNA: TGCGCCAGCAGCAACGTCGGATCCGACTATGGCTACACCTTC

clone size: .
D gene: .
J gene: TRBJ2-3
V gene: TRBV29-1
CDR3 protein: CSVDRQAADTQYF
CDR3 DNA: TGCAGCGTTGATAGACAGGCAGCAGATACGCAGTATTTT

clone size: .
D gene: .
J gene: TRBJ2-4
V gene: TRBV7-2
CDR3 protein: CASSLGPGDENIQYF
CDR3 DNA: TGTGCCAGCAGCTTAGGACCGGGGGACGAAAACATTCAGTACTTC

clone size: few
D gene: TRBD1
J gene: TRBJ1-4
V gene: TRBV11-3
CDR3 protein: CASSSGTGNEKLFF
CDR3 DNA: TGTGCCAGCAGCTCCGGGACAGGGAATGAAAAACTGTTTTTT

clone size: .
D gene: TRBD2
J gene: TRBJ2-3
V gene: TRBV10-3
CDR3 protein: CAISAKGAGGWTDTQYF
CDR3 DNA: TGTGCCATCAGCGCCAAGGGAGCGGGAGGGTGGACGGATACGCAGTATTTT

clone size: .
D gene: .
J gene: TRBJ2-1
V gene: TRBV7-9
CDR3 protein: CASSLANHEQFF
CDR3 DNA: TGTGCCAGCAGCTTAGCGAACCATGAGCAGTTCTTC

clone size: once
D gene: TRBD1
J gene: TRBJ2-6
V gene: TRBV7-2
CDR3 protein: CASSYSGGQAGGANVLTF
CDR3 DNA: TGTGCCAGCAGCTATAGTGGGGGACAGGCGGGAGGGGCCAACGTCCTGACTTTC

clone size: few
D gene: .
J gene: TRBJ2-5
V gene: TRBV28
CDR3 protein: CASSLFTLQSQETQYF
CDR3 DNA: TGTGCCAGCAGTTTATTTACGCTACAGAGCCAAGAGACCCAGTACTTC

clone size: .
D gene: TRBD1
J gene: TRBJ2-3
V gene: TRBV6-1
CDR3 protein: CASSGAGGASTDTQYF
CDR3 DNA: TGTGCCAGCAGTGGAGCAGGGGGCGCCAGCACAGATACGCAGTATTTT

clone size: once
D gene: TRBD2
J gene: TRBJ2-5
V gene: TRBV7-7
CDR3 protein: CASSASGTRETQYF
CDR3 DNA: TGTGCCAGCAGCGCCTCCGGGACTAGGGAGACCCAGTACTTC

clone size: many
D gene: TRBD1
J gene: TRBJ2-5
V gene: TRBV28
CDR3 protein: CASSFSDRDETQYF
CDR3 DNA: TGTGCCAGCAGTTTCTCCGACAGGGACGAGACCCAGTACTTC

clone size: few
D gene: .
J gene: TRBJ2-5
V gene: TRBV5-1
CDR3 protein: CASSFQFGNQETQYF
CDR3 DNA: TGCGCCAGCAGCTTTCAATTCGGAAACCAAGAGACCCAGTACTTC

clone size: .
D gene: .
J gene: TRBJ2-1
V gene: TRBV28
CDR3 protein: CASLTQGSSYNEQFF
CDR3 DNA: TGTGCCAGCCTGACGCAGGGGAGCTCCTACAATGAGCAGTTCTTC

clone size: .
D gene: .
J gene: TRBJ2-3
V gene: TRBV9
CDR3 protein: CASSVVNSWGVDTQYF
CDR3 DNA: TGTGCCAGCAGCGTAGTCAATAGCTGGGGTGTCGATACGCAGTATTTT

clone size: .
D gene: .
J gene: TRBJ1-2
V gene: TRBV13
CDR3 protein: CASSSSPGLQTYYGYTF
CDR3 DNA: TGTGCCAGCAGCTCTAGTCCGGGACTCCAGACTTACTATGGCTACACCTTC

clone size: .
D gene: TRBD1
J gene: TRBJ1-6
V gene: TRBV14
CDR3 protein: CASSQDLNPERGQFVIVNSPLHF
CDR3 DNA: TGTGCCAGCAGCCAAGATCTGAACCCCGAGCGGGGACAGTTTGTAATCGTTAATTCACCCCTCCACTTT

clone size: few
D gene: TRBD2
J gene: TRBJ2-5
V gene: TRBV11-1
CDR3 protein: CASSPREGEETQYF
CDR3 DNA: TGTGCCAGCAGCCCCCGGGAGGGGGAAGAGACCCAGTACTTC

clone size: .
D gene: TRBD2
J gene: TRBJ2-3
V gene: TRBV6-5
CDR3 protein: CASSYGAGGPPTQYF
CDR3 DNA: TGTGCCAGCAGTTACGGCGCGGGGGGCCCGCCGACGCAGTATTTT

clone size: .
D gene: TRBD1
J gene: TRBJ2-7
V gene: TRBV4-1
CDR3 protein: CASSPLQGDPEQYF
CDR3 DNA: TGCGCCAGCAGCCCTTTGCAGGGGGATCCCGAGCAGTACTTC

clone size: few
D gene: TRBD1
J gene: TRBJ2-1
V gene: TRBV5-1
CDR3 protein: CASSLEGAVNKQFF
CDR3 DNA: TGCGCCAGCAGCTTGGAGGGGGCGGTTAATAAGCAGTTCTTC

clone size: .
D gene: TRBD2
J gene: TRBJ2-3
V gene: TRBV7-8
CDR3 protein: CASSLGLAGATDTQYF
CDR3 DNA: TGTGCCAGCAGCTTAGGACTAGCGGGAGCGACAGATACGCAGTATTTT

clone size: few
D gene: TRBD2
J gene: TRBJ2-5
V gene: TRBV4-2
CDR3 protein: CASSQGTSGGVQETQYF
CDR3 DNA: TGTGCCAGCAGCCAGGGGACTAGCGGGGGGGTCCAAGAGACCCAGTACTTC

clone size: .
D gene: .
J gene: TRBJ2-7
V gene: TRBV14
CDR3 protein: CASSLAVSRMLYNEQYF
CDR3 DNA: TGTGCCAGCAGCCTGGCAGTCAGTAGGATGCTCTACAATGAGCAGTACTTC

clone size: .
D gene: .
J gene: TRBJ2-6
V gene: TRBV12-3/TRBV12-4
CDR3 protein: CASNQRRGARSGANVLTF
CDR3 DNA: TGTGCCAGCAACCAACGGCGGGGAGCTAGGTCTGGGGCCAACGTCCTGACTTTC

clone size: .
D gene: .
J gene: TRBJ2-5
V gene: TRBV29-1
CDR3 protein: CSVQGRGETQYF
CDR3 DNA: TGCAGCGTCCAGGGGCGTGGGGAGACCCAGTACTTC

clone size: few
D gene: TRBD2
J gene: TRBJ2-7
V gene: TRBV5-1
CDR3 protein: CASSSGTSTGEQYF
CDR3 DNA: TGCGCCAGCAGCTCAGGGACTAGTACGGGCGAGCAGTACTTC

clone size: .
D gene: .
J gene: TRBJ2-1
V gene: TRBV20-1
CDR3 protein: CGASGPSGNEQFF
CDR3 DNA: TGCGGTGCGTCGGGACCCTCGGGTAATGAGCAGTTCTTC

clone size: few
D gene: TRBD2
J gene: TRBJ2-7
V gene: TRBV3-1
CDR3 protein: CASSQVSGRGYEQYF
CDR3 DNA: TGTGCCAGCAGTCAAGTCAGCGGGAGAGGTTACGAGCAGTACTTC

clone size: .
D gene: .
J gene: TRBJ1-2
V gene: TRBV18
CDR3 protein: CASSDQDGRSYTF
CDR3 DNA: TGTGCCAGCTCGGATCAGGATGGGAGAAGCTACACCTTC

clone size: .
D gene: TRBD1
J gene: TRBJ2-3
V gene: TRBV10-3
CDR3 protein: CAIRDDRVHTDTQYF
CDR3 DNA: TGTGCCATCAGGGACGACAGGGTTCATACAGATACGCAGTATTTT

clone size: .
D gene: .
J gene: TRBJ2-3
V gene: TRBV12-3/TRBV12-4
CDR3 protein: CASSDPGSHTDTQYF
CDR3 DNA: TGTGCCAGCAGCGACCCCGGCAGCCACACAGATACGCAGTATTTT

clone size: .
D gene: .
J gene: TRBJ1-1
V gene: TRBV27
CDR3 protein: CASSFYGNTEAFF
CDR3 DNA: TGTGCCAGCAGTTTTTATGGGAACACTGAAGCTTTCTTT

clone size: few
D gene: TRBD2
J gene: TRBJ2-1
V gene: TRBV7-2
CDR3 protein: CASSLESGAFHNEQFF
CDR3 DNA: TGTGCCAGCAGCTTAGAAAGCGGGGCCTTCCACAATGAGCAGTTCTTC

clone size: .
D gene: TRBD2
J gene: TRBJ2-1
V gene: TRBV29-1
CDR3 protein: CSVGGLAGGGLNEQFF
CDR3 DNA: TGCAGCGTGGGGGGACTAGCGGGAGGGGGGTTGAATGAGCAGTTCTTC

clone size: .
D gene: .
J gene: TRBJ1-2
V gene: TRBV4-3
CDR3 protein: CASSQDPQGNYGYTF
CDR3 DNA: TGCGCCAGCAGCCAAGATCCCCAGGGCAACTATGGCTACACCTTC

clone size: .
D gene: .
J gene: TRBJ1-1
V gene: TRBV6-5
CDR3 protein: CASSYWTEGNTEAFF
CDR3 DNA: TGTGCCAGCAGTTACTGGACAGAAGGAAACACTGAAGCTTTCTTT

clone size: .
D gene: .
J gene: TRBJ1-2
V gene: TRBV5-1
CDR3 protein: CASSLVSGANYGYTF
CDR3 DNA: TGCGCCAGCAGCTTGGTGTCAGGGGCTAACTATGGCTACACCTTC